This T cell receptor beta chain was observed in a study of cytomegalovirus exposure and HLA in healthy donors. After removal of 1 base from V and 1 base from J, the junction contained 4 bases not matched to a gene. The CDR3 has 16 residues. Germline loops: CDR1 SGHRS, CDR2 YFSETQ. With 60 Vbeta and 13 Jbeta primers, the PCR was carried out. Using immunoSEQ multiplex PCR, the repertoire was profiled, and TCRdb retains in-frame clones only, with some absent. The sample records some 160,000 clones, over 70% being singletons. The clonotype comes from a man in his fifties in good health and CMV-seropositive. The specimen sequenced was PBMCs. The chain combines TRBV5-1 with TRBJ2-3; TRBD2 agrees at 9 bases. CDR3 sequence (DNA): TGCGCCAGCAGCTTGTCGGCTAGCGGGGGCACAGATACGCAGTATTTT. Translating it yields CASSLSASGGTDTQYF.